This record looks at one T cell receptor (beta chain) sequence and its context. Germline assignment: CDR1 DFQATT and CDR2 SNEGSKA (reference sequence). Trimming shortened V by 7 bases and J by 6 bases, and 16 bases separated the two germline ends. The CDR3 runs 12 residues. The record originates from a study of molecular identifiers for immune sequencing clone quantification. MiXCR was run by TCRdb on the PCR reads, yielding one entry per CDR3 protein. The table includes about 510,000 distinct CDR3 sequences, 20% to 25% detected once. The chain is built from TRBV20-1 and TRBJ2-7; possibly TRBD2 for D (5 bases). This receptor was obtained from a human donor in good health. Some libraries in this study had Jurkat cell RNA spiked in. Specimen: naive CD8+ T cells from blood, with Jurkat cell RNA spiked in. Indicated subset: FACS-sorted CD8+CD4-CCR7+CD45RA+ naive T cells. The CDR3 nucleotides are TGCAGTGTAGAAGCGATGGGGAGCGAGCAGTACTTC. This codes for CSVEAMGSEQYF.